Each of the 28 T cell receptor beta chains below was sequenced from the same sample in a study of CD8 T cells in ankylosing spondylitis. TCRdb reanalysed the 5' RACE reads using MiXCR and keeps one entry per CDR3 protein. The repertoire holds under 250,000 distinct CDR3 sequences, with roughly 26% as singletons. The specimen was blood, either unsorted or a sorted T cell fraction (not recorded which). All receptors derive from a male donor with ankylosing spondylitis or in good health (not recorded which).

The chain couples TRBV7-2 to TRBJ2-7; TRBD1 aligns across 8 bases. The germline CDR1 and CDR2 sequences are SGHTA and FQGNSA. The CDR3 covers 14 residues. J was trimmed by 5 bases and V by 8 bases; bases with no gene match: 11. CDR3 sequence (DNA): TGTGCCAGCGACCGGACAGGGAGAGACGACGAGCAGTACTTC. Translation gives CASDRTGRDDEQYF.

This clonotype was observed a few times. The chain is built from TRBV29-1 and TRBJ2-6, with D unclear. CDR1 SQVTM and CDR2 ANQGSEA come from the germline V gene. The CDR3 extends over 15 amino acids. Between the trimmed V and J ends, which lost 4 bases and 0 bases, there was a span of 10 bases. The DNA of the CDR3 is TGCAGCGTTGGCCCCATGTCCTCTGGGGCCAACGTCCTGACTTTC. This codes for CSVGPMSSGANVLTF.

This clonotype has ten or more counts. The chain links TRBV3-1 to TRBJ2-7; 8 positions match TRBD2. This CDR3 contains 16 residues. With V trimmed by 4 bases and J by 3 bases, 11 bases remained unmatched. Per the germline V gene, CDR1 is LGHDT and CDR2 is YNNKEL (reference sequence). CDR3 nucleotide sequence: TGTGCCAGCAGCCGGGGTAGCGGGAAACTTTTCTACGAGCAGTACTTC. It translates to CASSRGSGKLFYEQYF.

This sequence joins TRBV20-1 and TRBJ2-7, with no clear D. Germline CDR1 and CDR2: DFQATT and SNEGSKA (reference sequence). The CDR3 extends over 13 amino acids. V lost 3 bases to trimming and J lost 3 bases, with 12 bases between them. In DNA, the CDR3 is TGCAGTGCTAGCGACCCCCCCTACTACGAGCAGTACTTC. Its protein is CSASDPPYYEQYF.

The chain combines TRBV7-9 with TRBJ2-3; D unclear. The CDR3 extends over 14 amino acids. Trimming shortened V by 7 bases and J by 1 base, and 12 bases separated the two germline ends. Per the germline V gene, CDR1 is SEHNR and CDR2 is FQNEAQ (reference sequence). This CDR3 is CASIHSYGTDTQYF. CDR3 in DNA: TGTGCCAGCATCCACAGTTACGGCACAGATACGCAGTATTTT.

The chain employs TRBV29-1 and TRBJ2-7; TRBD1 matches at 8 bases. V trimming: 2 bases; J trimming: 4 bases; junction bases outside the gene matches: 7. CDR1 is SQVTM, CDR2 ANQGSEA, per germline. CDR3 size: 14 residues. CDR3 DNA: TGCAGCGTTGAATCGGCAGGGGGCAGGTACGAGCAGTACTTC. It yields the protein CSVESAGGRYEQYF.

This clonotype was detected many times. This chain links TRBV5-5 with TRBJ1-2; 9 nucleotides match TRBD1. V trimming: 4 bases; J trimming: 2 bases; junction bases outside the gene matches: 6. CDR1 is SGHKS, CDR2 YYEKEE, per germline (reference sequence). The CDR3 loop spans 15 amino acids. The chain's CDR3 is CASSPGGQGNYGYTF. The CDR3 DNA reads TGTGCCAGCAGCCCCGGTGGACAGGGGAACTATGGCTACACCTTC.

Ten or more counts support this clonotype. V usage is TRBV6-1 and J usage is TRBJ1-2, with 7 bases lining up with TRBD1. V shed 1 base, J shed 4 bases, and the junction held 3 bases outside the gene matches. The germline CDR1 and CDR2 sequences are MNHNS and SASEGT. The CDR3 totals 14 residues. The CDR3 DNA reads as TGTGCCAGCAGTGAAGGGGGACAGCCCTATGGCTACACCTTC. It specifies CASSEGGQPYGYTF.

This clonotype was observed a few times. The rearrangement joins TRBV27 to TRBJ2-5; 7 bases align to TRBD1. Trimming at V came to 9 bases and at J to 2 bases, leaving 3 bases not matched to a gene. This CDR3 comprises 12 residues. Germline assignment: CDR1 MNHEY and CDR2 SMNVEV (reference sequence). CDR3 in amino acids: CARGGQQETQYF. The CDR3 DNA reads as TGTGCCAGAGGGGGACAGCAAGAGACCCAGTACTTC.

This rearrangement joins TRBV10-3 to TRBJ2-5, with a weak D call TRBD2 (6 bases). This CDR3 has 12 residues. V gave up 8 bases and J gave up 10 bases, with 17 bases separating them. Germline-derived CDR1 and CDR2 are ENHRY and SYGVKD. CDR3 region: CAIGGTSVGQYF. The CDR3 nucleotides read TGTGCCATCGGGGGGACCTCCGTAGGCCAGTACTTC.

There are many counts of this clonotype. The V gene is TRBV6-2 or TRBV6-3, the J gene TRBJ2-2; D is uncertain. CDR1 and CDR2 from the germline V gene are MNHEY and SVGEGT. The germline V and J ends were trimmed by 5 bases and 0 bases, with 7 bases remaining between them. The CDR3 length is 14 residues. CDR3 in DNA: TGTGCCAGCAGTGGACCCCCGAACACCGGGGAGCTGTTTTTT. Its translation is CASSGPPNTGELFF.

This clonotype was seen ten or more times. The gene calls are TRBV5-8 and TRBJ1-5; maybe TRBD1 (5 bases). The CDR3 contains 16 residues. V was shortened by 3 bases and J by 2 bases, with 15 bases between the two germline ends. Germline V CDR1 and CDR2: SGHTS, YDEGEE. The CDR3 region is CASSWGPGMGNQPQHF. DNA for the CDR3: TGTGCCAGCAGCTGGGGCCCAGGGATGGGCAATCAGCCCCAGCATTTT. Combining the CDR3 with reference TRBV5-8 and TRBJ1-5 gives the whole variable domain EAGVTQSPTHLIKTRGQQATLRCSPISGHTSVYWYQQALGLGLQFLLWYDEGEERNRGNFPPRFSGRQFPNYSSELNVNALELEDSALYLCASSWGPGMGNQPQHFGDGTRLSIL.

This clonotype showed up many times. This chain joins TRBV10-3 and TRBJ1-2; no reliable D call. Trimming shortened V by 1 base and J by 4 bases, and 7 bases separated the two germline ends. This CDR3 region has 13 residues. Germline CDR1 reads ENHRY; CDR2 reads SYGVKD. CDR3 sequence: CAISEYSGYGYTF. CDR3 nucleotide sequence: TGTGCCATCAGTGAGTACAGCGGCTATGGCTACACCTTC.

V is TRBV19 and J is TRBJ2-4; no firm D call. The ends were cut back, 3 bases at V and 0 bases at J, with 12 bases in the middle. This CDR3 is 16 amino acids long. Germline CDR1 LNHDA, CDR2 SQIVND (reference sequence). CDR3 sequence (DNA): TGTGCCAGTAGTATGTCGCAGAACCTAGCCAAAAACATTCAGTACTTC. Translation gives CASSMSQNLAKNIQYF.

CDR3 nucleotide sequence: TGCAGTGCTAGGCCGACCGGGGGAAATGAGCAGTTCTTC. Translating gives CSARPTGGNEQFF. The genes are TRBV20-1 and TRBJ2-1; tentatively, D is TRBD2 (6 bases). Trimming removed 3 bases at V and 7 bases at J, with 13 bases between. The CDR3 contains 13 residues. Germline V gene sequence: CDR1 DFQATT, CDR2 SNEGSKA (reference sequence).

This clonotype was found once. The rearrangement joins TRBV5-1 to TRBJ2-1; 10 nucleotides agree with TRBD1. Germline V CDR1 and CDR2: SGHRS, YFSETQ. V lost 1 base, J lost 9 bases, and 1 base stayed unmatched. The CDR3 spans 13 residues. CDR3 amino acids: CASSLRDRGEQFF. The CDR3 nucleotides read TGCGCCAGCAGCTTGAGGGACAGGGGTGAGCAGTTCTTC.

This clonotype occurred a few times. The DNA for the CDR3 is TGTGCCAGCAGTTTTGAGGGTGCAGATACGCAGTATTTT. Translated, it gives CASSFEGADTQYF. The V call is TRBV12-3 or TRBV12-4, the J call TRBJ2-3; D might be TRBD2 (5 bases). V was clipped by 3 bases and J by 4 bases, with 8 bases between them. This CDR3 comprises 13 residues.

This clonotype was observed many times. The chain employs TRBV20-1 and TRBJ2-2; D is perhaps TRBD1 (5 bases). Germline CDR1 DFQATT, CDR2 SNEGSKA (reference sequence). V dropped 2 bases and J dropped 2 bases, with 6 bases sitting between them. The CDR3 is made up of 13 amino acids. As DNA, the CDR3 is TGCAGTGCTAGACAGGGCAACACCGGGGAGCTGTTTTTT. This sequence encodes CSARQGNTGELFF.

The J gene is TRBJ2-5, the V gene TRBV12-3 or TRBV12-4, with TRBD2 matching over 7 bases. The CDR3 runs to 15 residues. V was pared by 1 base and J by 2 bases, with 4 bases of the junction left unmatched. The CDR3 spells CASSLDGLGQETQYF. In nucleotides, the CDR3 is TGTGCCAGCAGTTTAGACGGACTAGGGCAAGAGACCCAGTACTTC.

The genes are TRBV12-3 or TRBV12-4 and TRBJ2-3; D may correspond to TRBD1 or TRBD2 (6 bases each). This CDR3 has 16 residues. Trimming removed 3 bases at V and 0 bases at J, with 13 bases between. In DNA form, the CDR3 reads TGTGCCAGCAGTTTCCTTACAGGGACTAGCACAGATACGCAGTATTTT. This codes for CASSFLTGTSTDTQYF.

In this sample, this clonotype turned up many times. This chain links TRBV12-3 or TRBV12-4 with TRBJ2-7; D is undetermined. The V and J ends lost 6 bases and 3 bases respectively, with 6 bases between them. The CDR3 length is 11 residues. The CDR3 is CASSPSYEQYF. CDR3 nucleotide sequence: TGTGCCAGCAGCCCCAGCTACGAGCAGTACTTC.

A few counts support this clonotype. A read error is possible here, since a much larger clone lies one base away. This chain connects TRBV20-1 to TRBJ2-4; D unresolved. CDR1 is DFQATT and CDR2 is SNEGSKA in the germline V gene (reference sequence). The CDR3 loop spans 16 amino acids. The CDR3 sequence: CCARDPSSGTGNIQYF. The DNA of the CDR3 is TGCTGTGCTAGAGACCCTTCGAGTGGTACCGGTAACATTCAGTACTTC.

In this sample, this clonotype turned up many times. CDR3 region: CSAPGASLDEQFF. The DNA for the CDR3 is TGCAGTGCCCCGGGAGCTAGTCTCGATGAGCAGTTCTTC. The rearrangement joins TRBV20-1 to TRBJ2-1; perhaps TRBD2 as D (6 bases). The germline V gene has CDR1 DFQATT and CDR2 SNEGSKA (reference sequence). CDR3 length: 13 residues. V was pared by 6 bases and J by 8 bases, with 17 bases between.

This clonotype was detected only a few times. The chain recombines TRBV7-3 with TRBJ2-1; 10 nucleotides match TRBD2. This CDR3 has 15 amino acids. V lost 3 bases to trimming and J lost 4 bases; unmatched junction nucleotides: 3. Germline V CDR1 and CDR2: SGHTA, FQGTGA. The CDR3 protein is CASSFLAGVYNEQFF. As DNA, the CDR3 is TGTGCCAGCAGCTTTCTAGCGGGGGTTTACAATGAGCAGTTCTTC. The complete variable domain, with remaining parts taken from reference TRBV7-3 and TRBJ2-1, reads GAGVSQTPSNKVTEKGKYVELRCDPISGHTALYWYRQSLGQGPEFLIYFQGTGAADDSGLPNDRFFAVRPEGSVSTLKIQRTERGDSAVYLCASSFLAGVYNEQFFGPGTRLTVL.

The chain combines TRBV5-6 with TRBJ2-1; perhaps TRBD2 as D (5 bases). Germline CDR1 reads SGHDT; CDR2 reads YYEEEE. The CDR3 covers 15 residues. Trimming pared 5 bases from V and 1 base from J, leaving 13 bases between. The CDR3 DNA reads TGTGCCAGCAGGTTACCCACGGGATCCTACAATGAGCAGTTCTTC. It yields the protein CASRLPTGSYNEQFF.

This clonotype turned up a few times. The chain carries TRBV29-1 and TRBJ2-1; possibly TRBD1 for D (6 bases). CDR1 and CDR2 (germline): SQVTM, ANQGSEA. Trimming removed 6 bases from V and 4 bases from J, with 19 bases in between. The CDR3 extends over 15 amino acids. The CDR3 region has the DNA TGCAGCGTACGAAGAACCGGGACATTATACAATGAGCAGTTCTTC. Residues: CSVRRTGTLYNEQFF.

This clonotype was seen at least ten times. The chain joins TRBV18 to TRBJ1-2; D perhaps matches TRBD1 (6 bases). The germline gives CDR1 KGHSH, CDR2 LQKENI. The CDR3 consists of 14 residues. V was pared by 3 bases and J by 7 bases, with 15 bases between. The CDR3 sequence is CASSPRDTLSGYTF. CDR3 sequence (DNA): TGTGCCAGCTCACCCCGGGACACCCTAAGTGGCTACACCTTC.

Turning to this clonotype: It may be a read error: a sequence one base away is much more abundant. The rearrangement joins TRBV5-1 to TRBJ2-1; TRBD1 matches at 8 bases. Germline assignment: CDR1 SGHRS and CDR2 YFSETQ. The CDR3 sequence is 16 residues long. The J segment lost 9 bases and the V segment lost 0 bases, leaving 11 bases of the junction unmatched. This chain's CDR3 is CASSLGQGTIHTEQFF. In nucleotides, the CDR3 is TGCGCCAGCAGCTTGGGACAGGGGACAATCCACACTGAGCAGTTCTTC.